This entry lists 27 T cell receptor beta chains sequenced from one sample in a study of OX40 agonist ivuxolimab in advanced cancers. TCRdb's table, derived via immunoSEQ multiplex PCR, lists solely in-frame clones and lacks some. Of around 40,000 clones listed, roughly 84% were seen once; the top ten hold more than 20%. Sample: CD4+ or CD8+ T cells sorted from blood, taken in a trial of the OX40 agonist ivuxolimab. The receptors originated from an adult with an advanced solid tumor such as melanoma, head and neck, liver or kidney cancer.

This chain joins TRBV5-4 and TRBJ2-5, with a possible D match to TRBD2 (5 bases). CDR3 size: 14 residues. CDR1 is SGHNT and CDR2 is YYREEE in the germline V gene (reference sequence). The V end lost 1 base, the J end lost 7 bases, and 14 bases lay between the germline ends. The CDR3 is CASSLSGFRGTQYF. DNA for the CDR3: TGTGCCAGCAGCTTGTCCGGTTTTCGGGGGACCCAGTACTTC.

This rearrangement joins TRBV7-9 to TRBJ1-2, with TRBD1 as a possible D gene (5 bases). The CDR3 loop spans 14 amino acids. The germline V gene has CDR1 SEHNR and CDR2 FQNEAQ (reference sequence). The V end was cut by 5 bases, the J end by 7 bases, with 17 bases between. This chain's CDR3 is CASSDSTVMAGYTF. In DNA form, the CDR3 reads TGTGCCAGCAGCGACTCGACAGTTATGGCTGGCTACACCTTC.

The chain's CDR3 is CASSEGLGLRYEQYF. The CDR3 coding sequence is TGTGCCAGCAGTGAAGGGCTGGGGCTACGGTACGAGCAGTACTTC. V is TRBV6-1 and J is TRBJ2-7; D is possibly TRBD1 (5 bases). V dropped 1 base and J dropped 4 bases, with 14 bases sitting between them. CDR1 MNHNS and CDR2 SASEGT come from the germline V gene. This CDR3 has 15 amino acids.

This chain connects TRBV4-3 to TRBJ2-1, with 7 nucleotides matching TRBD2. The CDR3 is 16 amino acids. Germline V lookup: CDR1 LGHNA, CDR2 YSLEER. Germline trimming cut 0 bases from V and 4 bases from J; bases unmatched to any gene: 6. Here the CDR3 reads CASSQEGGGTYNEQFF. The CDR3 DNA follows: TGCGCCAGCAGCCAAGAGGGCGGGGGAACTTACAATGAGCAGTTCTTC.

This rearrangement joins TRBV7-6 to TRBJ2-7; perhaps TRBD1 as D (7 bases). Trimming left V 0 bases short and J 4 bases short, with 16 bases between. CDR1 and CDR2 from the germline V gene are SGHVS and FNYEAQ. The length of the CDR3 is 16 residues. For the CDR3, the DNA is TGTGCCAGCAGCTTAGCGACTTCCCCAGGGGGGTACGAGCAGTACTTC. Protein sequence: CASSLATSPGGYEQYF.

CDR3 in DNA: TGCGCCAGCAGCCAAGCCTGGGGGATATACAGGGATAGGTCTGAAGCTTTCTTT. It translates to CASSQAWGIYRDRSEAFF. This chain links TRBV4-1 with TRBJ1-1, with D possibly matching TRBD1 (6 bases). This CDR3 spans 18 amino acids. Germline loops: CDR1 MGHRA, CDR2 YSYEKL. Trimming stripped 1 base from V and 6 bases from J, with 24 bases between.

This chain joins TRBV15 and TRBJ2-7, with D possibly matching TRBD1 (6 bases). From germline, CDR1 is LNHNV and CDR2 YYDKDF (reference sequence). This CDR3 has 14 amino acids. The ends were cut back, 3 bases at V and 1 base at J, with 10 bases in the middle. The CDR3 reads CATSRTGRSYEQYF. The CDR3 nucleotides are TGTGCCACCAGCAGGACAGGCCGATCCTACGAGCAGTACTTC.

The genes are TRBV5-1 and TRBJ1-2; 9 bases align to TRBD1. The CDR3 covers 17 residues. Germline CDR1 SGHRS, CDR2 YFSETQ. V gave up 0 bases and J gave up 2 bases; unmatched junction bases: 8. Here the CDR3 DNA reads TGCGCCAGCAGCTTGGAGACAGGGGGAAGTAGAAACTATGGCTACACCTTC. Protein: CASSLETGGSRNYGYTF.

This chain uses TRBV11-1 with TRBJ2-7, with TRBD2 matching 7 bases. Germline CDR1 is SGHAT and CDR2 is FQDESV (reference sequence). J lost 4 bases, V lost 0 bases, and 9 bases had no gene match. This CDR3 region has 16 residues. The CDR3: CASSLARGGSVYEQYF. CDR3 coding DNA: TGTGCCAGCAGCTTAGCGAGGGGCGGGAGCGTTTACGAGCAGTACTTC.

J is TRBJ1-1 and V is TRBV9; D unclear. Germline V CDR1 and CDR2: SGDLS, YYNGEE. The CDR3 is made up of 13 amino acids. Trimming removed 0 bases at V and 4 bases at J, with 7 bases between. DNA of the CDR3: TGTGCCAGCAGCGTAGGGGCAGGCACTGAAGCTTTCTTT. Amino acids: CASSVGAGTEAFF.

The rearrangement uses TRBV28 and TRBJ2-1, with 11 bases matching TRBD2. Per the germline V gene, CDR1 is MDHEN and CDR2 is SYDVKM. The J segment lost 9 bases and the V segment lost 5 bases, leaving 12 bases of the junction unmatched. The CDR3 totals 16 residues. The CDR3 nucleotides read TGTGCCAGCAGTATAAGACTAGCGGGATTCTTTGGTGAGCAGTTCTTC. Encoded protein: CASSIRLAGFFGEQFF.

This chain joins TRBV5-6 and TRBJ2-5, with a possible D match to TRBD1 (6 bases). CDR1 is SGHDT and CDR2 is YYEEEE in the germline V gene. CDR3 length: 13 residues. Deletions cut 0 bases from V and 4 bases from J, with 7 bases between. The CDR3 spells CASSLGGRETQYF. CDR3 bases: TGTGCCAGCAGCTTGGGGGGGCGAGAGACCCAGTACTTC.

This clone ranks as large. V gene TRBV6-4 combines with J gene TRBJ2-3, with 11 bases fitting TRBD2. Germline assignment: CDR1 MRHNA and CDR2 SNTAGT. There are 15 residues in the CDR3. The trim removed 0 bases at V and 6 bases at J, leaving 2 bases unmatched. CDR3 residues: CASSDSSGGADTQYF. DNA for the CDR3: TGTGCCAGCAGTGACTCTAGCGGGGGGGCCGATACGCAGTATTTT.

The chain couples TRBV7-3 to TRBJ2-7, with D unresolved. The CDR3 spans 13 residues. The V gene lost 1 base and the J gene lost 5 bases, with 9 bases spanning the gap. From germline, CDR1 is SGHTA and CDR2 FQGTGA. Here the CDR3 reads CASSLIHVHEQYF. The CDR3 nucleotides are TGTGCCAGCAGCTTAATCCACGTCCACGAGCAGTACTTC.

The chain is built from TRBV5-1 and TRBJ2-1; the match to TRBD1 covers 7 bases. The trim removed 0 bases at V and 2 bases at J, leaving 5 bases unmatched. This CDR3 contains 16 residues. Germline values: CDR1 SGHRS, CDR2 YFSETQ. In nucleotides, the CDR3 is TGCGCCAGCAGCTTGGGGGACAGCCCTACCTACAATGAGCAGTTCTTC. The encoded protein is CASSLGDSPTYNEQFF. Full variable domain (missing parts from reference TRBV5-1 and TRBJ2-1): KAGVTQTPRYLIKTRGQQVTLSCSPISGHRSVSWYQQTPGQGLQFLFEYFSETQRNKGNFPGRFSGRQFSNSRSEMNVSTLELGDSALYLCASSLGDSPTYNEQFFGPGTRLTVL.

This clone is a singleton in its sample. The chain employs TRBV2 and TRBJ2-2, with D possibly being TRBD1 (6 bases). Per the germline V gene, CDR1 is SNHLY and CDR2 is FYNNEI. V gave up 3 bases and J gave up 7 bases, with 15 bases separating them. CDR3 length: 15 amino acids. The CDR3 region is CASSDGTGFFGELFF. As DNA, the CDR3 is TGTGCCAGCAGTGACGGTACAGGGTTTTTCGGGGAGCTGTTTTTT. Supplemented by reference TRBV2 and TRBJ2-2, the full variable domain reads EPEVTQTPSHQVTQMGQEVILRCVPISNHLYFYWYRQILGQKVEFLVSFYNNEISEKSEIFDDQFSVERPDGSNFTLKIRSTKLEDSAMYFCASSDGTGFFGELFFGEGSRLTVL.

The chain employs TRBV27 and TRBJ2-1; 9 bases map to TRBD2. Germline loops: CDR1 MNHEY, CDR2 SMNVEV (reference sequence). The CDR3 contains 12 residues. After removal of 10 bases from V and 6 bases from J, the junction contained 4 bases not matched to a gene. As DNA, the CDR3 is TGTGCCACCATGGGACTAGCCAATGAGCAGTTCTTC. Residues: CATMGLANEQFF.

In this sample, this clone turned up a few times. The chain carries TRBV4-3 and TRBJ2-3; D is perhaps TRBD1 or TRBD2 (5 bases each). V lost 2 bases and J lost 5, with 14 bases in between. The CDR3 spans 15 residues. Germline V gene data show CDR1 as LGHNA and CDR2 as YSLEER. The CDR3 DNA sequence: TGCGCCAGCAGCCAACGCCAGTCAGGGAGAGATACGCAGTATTTT. It yields the protein CASSQRQSGRDTQYF.

This chain links TRBV7-2 with TRBJ2-3; D not certain. CDR3 length equals 12 residues. Germline CDR1 is SGHTA and CDR2 is FQGNSA. Trimming stripped 5 bases from V and 3 bases from J, with 6 bases between. The CDR3 loop reads CASSPSTDTQYF. CDR3 in DNA: TGTGCCAGCAGCCCATCTACAGATACGCAGTATTTT.

This clone was counted between two and nine times. V and J are TRBV30 and TRBJ1-1; unclear D gene. The V end was cut by 2 bases, the J end by 5 bases, with 6 bases between. The germline V gene encodes CDR1 GTSNPN and CDR2 SVGIG (reference sequence). CDR3 length equals 11 residues. CDR3 in DNA: TGTGCCTGGAGTACCGTGACTGAAGCTTTCTTT. Translation gives CAWSTVTEAFF.

The chain has TRBV19 and TRBJ2-1, with a tentative D call TRBD2 (5 bases). The CDR3 sequence is 16 residues long. The V gene's germline CDR1 is LNHDA and CDR2 SQIVND (reference sequence). V was shortened by 3 bases and J by 5 bases, with 17 bases between the two germline ends. The CDR3 spells CASSIFAVRAHNEQFF. The DNA of the CDR3 is TGTGCCAGTAGTATTTTCGCGGTGCGGGCTCACAATGAGCAGTTCTTC.

The rearrangement links TRBV6-4 to TRBJ2-3; D gene ambiguous. CDR1 MRHNA and CDR2 SNTAGT come from the germline V gene. With 2 bases removed from V and 0 bases from J, the gap between germline ends came to 9 bases. The CDR3 runs to 15 residues. The CDR3 protein is CASSDDWGSTDTQYF. The DNA for the CDR3 is TGTGCCAGCAGTGACGATTGGGGAAGCACAGATACGCAGTATTTT.

This chain uses TRBV7-9 with TRBJ2-7; 10 nucleotides align to TRBD1. Losses at the gene ends were 5 bases for V and 3 bases for J; bases not matched to a gene: 7. This CDR3 is built from 15 residues. The germline gives CDR1 SEHNR, CDR2 FQNEAQ (reference sequence). This chain's CDR3 is CASSRGTGELYEQYF. Written as DNA, the CDR3 is TGTGCCAGCAGCCGCGGGACAGGGGAGCTCTACGAGCAGTACTTC.

The CDR3 spells CASHRQGNNEQFF. The CDR3, as DNA: TGTGCCAGCCACCGTCAGGGTAACAATGAGCAGTTCTTC. V is TRBV27 and J is TRBJ2-1; perhaps TRBD1 as D (5 bases). This CDR3 contains 13 residues. CDR1 and CDR2 (germline): MNHEY, SMNVEV (reference sequence). Deletions cut 8 bases from V and 5 bases from J, with 13 bases between.

CDR3 in amino acids: CASSLQYSKGYEQYF. CDR3 bases: TGTGCCAGCAGCCTCCAGTACTCCAAAGGATACGAGCAGTACTTC. The chain carries TRBV21-1 and TRBJ2-7. TRBV21-1 is a listed pseudogene. This CDR3 is built from 15 residues.

The rearrangement links TRBV19 to TRBJ2-2; 9 bases are shared with TRBD2. Germline CDR1 LNHDA, CDR2 SQIVND (reference sequence). V lost 1 base, J lost 6 bases, and 9 bases stayed unmatched. This CDR3 is built from 17 residues. CDR3 protein: CASSIVGGSGSSGELFF. In nucleotides, the CDR3 is TGTGCCAGTAGTATAGTAGGGGGTAGCGGGAGTTCCGGGGAGCTGTTTTTT.

The chain recombines TRBV10-3 with TRBJ2-3; TRBD2 matches 7 bases. The germline gives CDR1 ENHRY, CDR2 SYGVKD. This CDR3 contains 17 residues. The junction had 16 bases not matched to a gene; V was cut back by 6 bases and J by 4 bases. CDR3 in amino acids: CAIRDLESGVGPDTQYF. The DNA for the CDR3 is TGTGCCATCAGGGACCTAGAGAGCGGGGTGGGGCCAGATACGCAGTATTTT.